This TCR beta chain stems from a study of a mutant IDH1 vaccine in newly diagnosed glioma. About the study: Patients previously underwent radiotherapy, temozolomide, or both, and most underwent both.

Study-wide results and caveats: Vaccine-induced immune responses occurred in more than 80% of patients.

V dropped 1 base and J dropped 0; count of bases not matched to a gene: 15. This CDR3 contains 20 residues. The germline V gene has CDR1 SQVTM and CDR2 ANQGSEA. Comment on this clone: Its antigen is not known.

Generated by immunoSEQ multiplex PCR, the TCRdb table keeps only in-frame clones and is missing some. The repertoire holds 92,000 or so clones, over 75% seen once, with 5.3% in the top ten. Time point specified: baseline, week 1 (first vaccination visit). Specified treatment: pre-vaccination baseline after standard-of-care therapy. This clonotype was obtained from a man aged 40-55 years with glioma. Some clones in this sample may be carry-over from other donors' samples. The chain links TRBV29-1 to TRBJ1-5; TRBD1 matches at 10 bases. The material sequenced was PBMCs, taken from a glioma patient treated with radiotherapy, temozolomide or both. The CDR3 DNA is TGCAGCGTTGAAGTGGGGGGTCGGACAGGGGGGACATATAGCAATCAGCCCCAGCATTTT. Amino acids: CSVEVGGRTGGTYSNQPQHF. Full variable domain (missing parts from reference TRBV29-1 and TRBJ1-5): SAVISQKPSRDICQRGTSLTIQCQVDSQVTMMFWYRQQPGQSLTLIATANQGSEATYESGFVIDKFPISRPNLTFSTLTVSNMSPEDSSIYLCSVEVGGRTGGTYSNQPQHFGDGTRLSIL.